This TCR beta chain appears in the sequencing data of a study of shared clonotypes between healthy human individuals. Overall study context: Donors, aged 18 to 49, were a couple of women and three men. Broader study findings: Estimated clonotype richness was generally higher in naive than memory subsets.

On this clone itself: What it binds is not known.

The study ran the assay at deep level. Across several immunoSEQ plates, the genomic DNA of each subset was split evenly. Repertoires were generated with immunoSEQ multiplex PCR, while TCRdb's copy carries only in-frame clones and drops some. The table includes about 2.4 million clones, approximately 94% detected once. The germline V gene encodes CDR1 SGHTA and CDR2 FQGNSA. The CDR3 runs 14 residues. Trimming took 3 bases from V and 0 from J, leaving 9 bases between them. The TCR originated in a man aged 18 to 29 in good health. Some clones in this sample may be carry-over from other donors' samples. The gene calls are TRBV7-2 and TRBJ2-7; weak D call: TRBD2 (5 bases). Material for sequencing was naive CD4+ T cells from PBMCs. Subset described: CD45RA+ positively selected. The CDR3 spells CASSLRVSSYEQYF. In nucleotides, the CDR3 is TGTGCCAGCAGCTTGAGGGTGAGCTCCTACGAGCAGTACTTC.